This entry lists 9 T cell receptor beta chains sequenced from one sample in a study of blood T cell repertoires in COVID-19. Method: immunoSEQ multiplex PCR; TCRdb's copy keeps in-frame clones and lacks some. The table includes about 150,000 clones, about 86% detected once. Material: peripheral blood. These TCRs come from a woman aged 65 to 85 who had recovered from COVID-19.

The chain carries TRBV10-2 and TRBJ1-1; unclear D gene. Trimming took 4 bases from V and 3 from J, leaving 9 bases between them. The CDR3 extends over 13 amino acids. CDR1 is WSHSY, CDR2 SAAADI, per germline. This CDR3 reads CASSGQSYTEAFF. The CDR3 coding sequence is TGCGCCAGCAGTGGGCAGTCTTACACTGAAGCTTTCTTT.

V is TRBV12-3 or TRBV12-4 and J is TRBJ2-1; D perhaps matches TRBD1 (6 bases). This CDR3 is built from 13 residues. With 3 bases removed from V and 6 bases from J, the gap between germline ends came to 9 bases. The CDR3 DNA follows: TGTGCCAGCAGTTTGGGGGCTAGCAATGAGCAGTTCTTC. It codes for CASSLGASNEQFF.

The sample holds a few counts of this clone. The CDR3 region has the DNA TGCGCCAGCAGCCAAGATGGGGCCGGGGGTGGTTCACCCCTCCACTTT. Protein sequence: CASSQDGAGGGSPLHF. The rearrangement links TRBV4-3 to TRBJ1-6; the D gene is possibly TRBD1 (5 bases). Germline CDR1 and CDR2: LGHNA and YSLEER. The length of the CDR3 is 16 residues. Trimming shortened V by 0 bases and J by 9 bases, and 15 bases separated the two germline ends.

This rearrangement joins TRBV6-1 to TRBJ1-2, with a possible D match to TRBD1 (6 bases). The V end lost 7 bases, the J end lost 1 base, and 10 bases lay between the germline ends. The CDR3 is 13 residues long. Per germline, CDR1 MNHNS and CDR2 SASEGT. CDR3 bases: TGTGCCAGCACCCAGGACAGTAACTATGGCTACACCTTC. It encodes CASTQDSNYGYTF.

This chain joins TRBV5-5 and TRBJ1-1; 10 positions match TRBD1. This CDR3 spans 15 amino acids. The V segment lost 4 bases and the J segment 3 bases; nucleotides outside the gene matches: 6. Germline assignment: CDR1 SGHKS and CDR2 YYEKEE (reference sequence). The CDR3 DNA reads as TGTGCCAGCAGCCCCCGGACAGGGGGGGACACTGAAGCTTTCTTT. It translates to CASSPRTGGDTEAFF.

The chain links TRBV7-2 to TRBJ2-7; 14 nucleotides align to TRBD2. J lost 4 bases, V lost 5 bases, and 7 bases had no gene match. This CDR3 has 16 amino acids. Germline lookup yields CDR1 SGHTA and CDR2 FQGNSA. CDR3 sequence reads: CASSPGLAGAIYEQYF. The DNA of the CDR3 is TGTGCCAGCAGCCCGGGACTAGCGGGAGCGATTTACGAGCAGTACTTC.

The rearrangement joins TRBV18 to TRBJ2-1, with a weak D call TRBD2 (6 bases). V lost 0 bases and J lost 4, with 7 bases in between. Per the germline V gene, CDR1 is KGHSH and CDR2 is LQKENI. This CDR3 region has 14 residues. The CDR3 DNA reads TGTGCCAGCTCACCACCGGGGGGTTACAATGAGCAGTTCTTC. This codes for CASSPPGGYNEQFF.

This clone appeared a single time. At the DNA level, this CDR3 is encoded by other sequences in the same sample as well. J is TRBJ1-6 and V is TRBV6-5, with D tentatively TRBD1 (6 bases). V was cut by 0 bases and J by 17 bases, with 20 bases left in between. Germline loops: CDR1 MNHEY, CDR2 SVGAGI. The CDR3 has 15 amino acids. CDR3 region: CASSYSGARPESFHF. The CDR3 coding sequence is TGTGCCAGCAGTTACTCGGGGGCAAGGCCAGAGAGCTTCCACTTT.

The chain carries TRBV7-2 and TRBJ2-1; possibly TRBD2 for D (6 bases). The germline gives CDR1 SGHTA, CDR2 FQGNSA. V lost 5 bases, J lost 6 bases, and 20 bases lay in between. The CDR3 contains 16 residues. CDR3 bases: TGTGCCAGCAGCCTTTTGTGGGGGAGGACCCTCAATGAGCAGTTCTTC. Translating it yields CASSLLWGRTLNEQFF.